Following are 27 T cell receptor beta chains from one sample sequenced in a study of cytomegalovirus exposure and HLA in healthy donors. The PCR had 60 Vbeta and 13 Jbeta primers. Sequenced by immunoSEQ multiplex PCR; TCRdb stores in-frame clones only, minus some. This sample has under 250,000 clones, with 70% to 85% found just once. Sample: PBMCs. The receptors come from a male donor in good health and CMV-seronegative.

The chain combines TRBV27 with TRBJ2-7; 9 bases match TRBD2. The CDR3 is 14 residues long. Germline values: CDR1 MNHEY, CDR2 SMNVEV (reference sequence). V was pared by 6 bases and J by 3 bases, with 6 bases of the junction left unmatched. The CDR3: CASRVLAGRYEQYF. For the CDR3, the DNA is TGTGCCAGCAGGGTACTAGCGGGCCGCTACGAGCAGTACTTC.

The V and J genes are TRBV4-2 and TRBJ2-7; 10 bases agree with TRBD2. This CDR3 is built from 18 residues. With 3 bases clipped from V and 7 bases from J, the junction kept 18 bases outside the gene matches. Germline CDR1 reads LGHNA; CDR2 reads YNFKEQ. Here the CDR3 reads CASSQDAGTSVVMREQYF. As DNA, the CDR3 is TGTGCCAGCAGCCAGGACGCCGGGACTAGCGTCGTGATGAGAGAGCAGTACTTC.

The CDR3 reads CASSLIRDSSISEQYF. CDR3 sequence (DNA): TGTGCCAGCAGCCTAATCCGGGACAGTTCAATCAGCGAGCAGTACTTC. The chain joins TRBV7-6 to TRBJ2-7; TRBD1 matches 7 bases. Germline V CDR1 and CDR2: SGHVS, FNYEAQ. V trimming: 5 bases; J trimming: 6 bases; junction bases outside the gene matches: 16. The CDR3 is 16 amino acids. Full variable domain (remainder filled in from reference TRBV7-6 and TRBJ2-7): GAGVSQSPRYKVTKRGQDVALRCDPISGHVSLYWYRQALGQGPEFLTYFNYEAQQDKSGLPNDRFSAERPEGSISTLTIQRTEQRDSAMYRCASSLIRDSSISEQYFGPGTRLTVT.

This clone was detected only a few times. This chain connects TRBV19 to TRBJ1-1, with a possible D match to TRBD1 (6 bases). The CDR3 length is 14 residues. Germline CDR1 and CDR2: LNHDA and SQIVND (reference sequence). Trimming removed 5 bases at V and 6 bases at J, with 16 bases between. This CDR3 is CASSPQGKAAEAFF. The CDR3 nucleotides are TGTGCCAGTAGTCCACAGGGAAAGGCGGCTGAAGCTTTCTTT.

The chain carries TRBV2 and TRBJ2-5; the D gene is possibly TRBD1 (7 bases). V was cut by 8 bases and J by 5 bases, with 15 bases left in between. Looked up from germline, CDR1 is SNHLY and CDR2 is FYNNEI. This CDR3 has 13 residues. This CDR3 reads CASSAGQLETQYF. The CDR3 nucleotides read TGTGCCAGCTCGGCGGGACAGCTGGAGACCCAGTACTTC.

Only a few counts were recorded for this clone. The CDR3 protein is CASSLVLAAYEQYF. As DNA, the CDR3 is TGTGCCAGCAGCTTGGTCCTAGCGGCCTACGAGCAGTACTTC. This rearrangement joins TRBV5-6 to TRBJ2-7, with TRBD2 identical over 7 bases. This CDR3 contains 14 residues. Germline loops: CDR1 SGHDT, CDR2 YYEEEE. V trimming: 0 bases; J trimming: 2 bases; junction bases outside the gene matches: 2.

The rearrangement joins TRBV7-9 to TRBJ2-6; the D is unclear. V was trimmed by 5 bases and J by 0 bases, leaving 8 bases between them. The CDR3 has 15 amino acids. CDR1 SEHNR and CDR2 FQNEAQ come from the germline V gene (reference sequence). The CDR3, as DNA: TGTGCCAGCAGCCCCCCGGGCTCTGGGGCCAACGTCCTGACTTTC. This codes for CASSPPGSGANVLTF.

This CDR3 is CASSLVAGTGGQDIQYF. In DNA form, the CDR3 reads TGTGCCAGCAGCTTAGTGGCGGGGACAGGGGGCCAAGACATTCAGTACTTC. This chain joins TRBV7-2 and TRBJ2-4; 12 nucleotides agree with TRBD1. With V trimmed by 1 base and J by 8 bases, 9 bases remained unmatched. The CDR3 has 17 residues. CDR1 and CDR2 (germline): SGHTA, FQGNSA.

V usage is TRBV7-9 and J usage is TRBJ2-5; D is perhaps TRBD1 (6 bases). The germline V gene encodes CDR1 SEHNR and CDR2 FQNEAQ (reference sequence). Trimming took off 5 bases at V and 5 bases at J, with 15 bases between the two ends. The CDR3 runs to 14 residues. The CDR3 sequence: CASSTEQGRETQYF. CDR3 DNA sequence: TGTGCCAGCAGCACAGAACAGGGTCGGGAGACCCAGTACTTC. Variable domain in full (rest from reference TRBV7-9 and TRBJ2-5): DTGVSQNPRHKITKRGQNVTFRCDPISEHNRLYWYRQTLGQGPEFLTYFQNEAQLEKSRLLSDRFSAERPKGSFSTLEIQRTEQGDSAMYLCASSTEQGRETQYFGPGTRLLVL.

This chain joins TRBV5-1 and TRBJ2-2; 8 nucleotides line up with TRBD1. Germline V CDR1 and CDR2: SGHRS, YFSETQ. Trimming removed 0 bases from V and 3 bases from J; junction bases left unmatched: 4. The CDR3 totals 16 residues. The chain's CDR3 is CASSLGQGADTGELFF. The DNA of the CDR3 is TGCGCCAGCAGCTTGGGGCAGGGGGCGGACACCGGGGAGCTGTTTTTT.

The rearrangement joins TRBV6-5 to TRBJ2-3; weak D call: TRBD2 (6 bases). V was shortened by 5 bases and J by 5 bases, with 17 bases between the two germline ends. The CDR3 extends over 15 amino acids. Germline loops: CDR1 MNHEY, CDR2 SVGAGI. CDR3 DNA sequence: TGTGCCAGCAGTGGGTTAGCGGTCTGGGGAGATACGCAGTATTTT. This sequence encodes CASSGLAVWGDTQYF.

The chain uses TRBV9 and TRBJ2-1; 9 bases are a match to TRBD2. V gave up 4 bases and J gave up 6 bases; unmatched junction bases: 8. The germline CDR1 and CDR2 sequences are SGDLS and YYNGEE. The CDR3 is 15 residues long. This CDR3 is CASSTLAGLGNEQFF. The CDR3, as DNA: TGTGCCAGCAGCACCCTAGCGGGATTGGGCAATGAGCAGTTCTTC.

Here the CDR3 reads CASSQDQGAHLEYF. DNA for the CDR3: TGCGCCAGCAGCCAAGATCAGGGGGCGCATCTCGAGTACTTC. The chain recombines TRBV4-1 with TRBJ2-7, with 8 bases that match TRBD1. Per the germline V gene, CDR1 is MGHRA and CDR2 is YSYEKL. This CDR3 has 14 amino acids. V gave up 0 bases and J gave up 11 bases; unmatched junction bases: 9.

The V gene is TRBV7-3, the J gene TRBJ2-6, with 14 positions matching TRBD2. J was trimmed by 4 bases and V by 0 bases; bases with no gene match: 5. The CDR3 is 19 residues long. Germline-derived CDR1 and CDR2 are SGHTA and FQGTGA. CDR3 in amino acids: CASSLTRLAGGQGANVLTF. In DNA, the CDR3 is TGTGCCAGCAGCTTAACCAGACTAGCGGGAGGGCAAGGGGCCAACGTCCTGACTTTC.

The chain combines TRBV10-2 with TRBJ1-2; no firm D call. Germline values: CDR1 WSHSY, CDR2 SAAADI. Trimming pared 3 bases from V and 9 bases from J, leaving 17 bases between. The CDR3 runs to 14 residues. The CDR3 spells CASSELSPWVSYTF. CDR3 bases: TGCGCCAGCAGTGAACTATCACCTTGGGTTAGCTACACCTTC.

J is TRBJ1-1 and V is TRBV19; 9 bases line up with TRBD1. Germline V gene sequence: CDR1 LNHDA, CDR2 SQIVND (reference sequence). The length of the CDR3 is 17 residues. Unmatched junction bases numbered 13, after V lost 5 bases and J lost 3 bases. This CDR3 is CASSLPRTGEKDTEAFF. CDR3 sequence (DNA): TGTGCCAGTAGTCTGCCAAGGACAGGGGAAAAAGACACTGAAGCTTTCTTT.

The CDR3 DNA reads TGTGCCAGCACCACGCCCTGGGGGCCCCAAACGGATACGCAGTATTTT. Translated, it gives CASTTPWGPQTDTQYF. V and J are TRBV7-9 and TRBJ2-3, with a weak D call TRBD1 (6 bases). The CDR3 is made up of 16 amino acids. V lost 7 bases and J 6 bases, leaving 23 bases between the germline ends. Germline loops: CDR1 SEHNR, CDR2 FQNEAQ (reference sequence).

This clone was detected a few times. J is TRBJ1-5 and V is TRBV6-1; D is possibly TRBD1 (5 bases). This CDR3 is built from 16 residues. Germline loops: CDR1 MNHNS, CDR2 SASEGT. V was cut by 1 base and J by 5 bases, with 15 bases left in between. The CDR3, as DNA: TGTGCCAGCAGTGAAGGGGGAGGGCTGGGGGATCAGCCCCAGCATTTT. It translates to CASSEGGGLGDQPQHF.

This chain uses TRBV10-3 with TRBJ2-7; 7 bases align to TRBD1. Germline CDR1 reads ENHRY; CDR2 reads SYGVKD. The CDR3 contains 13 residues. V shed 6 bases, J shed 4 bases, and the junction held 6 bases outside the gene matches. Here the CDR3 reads CAIRGDSPYEQYF. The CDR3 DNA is TGTGCCATCAGGGGGGACAGCCCTTACGAGCAGTACTTC.

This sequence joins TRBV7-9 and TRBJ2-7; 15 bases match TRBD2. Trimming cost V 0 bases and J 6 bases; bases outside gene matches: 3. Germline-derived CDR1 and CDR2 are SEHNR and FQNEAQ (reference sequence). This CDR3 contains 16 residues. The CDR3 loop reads CASSLAVGLAGGEQYF. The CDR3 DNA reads TGTGCCAGCAGCTTAGCGGTGGGACTAGCGGGAGGCGAGCAGTACTTC.

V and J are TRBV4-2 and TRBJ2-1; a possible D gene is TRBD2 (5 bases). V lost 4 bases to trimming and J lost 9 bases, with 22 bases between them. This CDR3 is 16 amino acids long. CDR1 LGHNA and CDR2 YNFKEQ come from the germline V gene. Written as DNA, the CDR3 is TGTGCCAGCAGCCGTGCATCGGGGATGGGAGAAGGTGAGCAGTTCTTC. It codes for CASSRASGMGEGEQFF.

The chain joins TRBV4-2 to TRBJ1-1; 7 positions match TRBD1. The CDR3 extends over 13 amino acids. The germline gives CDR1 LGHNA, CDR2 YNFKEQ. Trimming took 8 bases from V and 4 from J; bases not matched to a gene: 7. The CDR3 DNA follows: TGTGCCAGCGGCCCGTCAGGGGGCACTGAAGCTTTCTTT. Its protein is CASGPSGGTEAFF.

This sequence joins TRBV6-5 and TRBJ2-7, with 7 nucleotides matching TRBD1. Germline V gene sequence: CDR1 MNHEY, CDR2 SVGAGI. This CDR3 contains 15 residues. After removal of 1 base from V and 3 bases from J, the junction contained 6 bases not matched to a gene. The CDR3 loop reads CASSYWAGGIYEQYF. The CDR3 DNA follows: TGTGCCAGCAGTTACTGGGCAGGGGGTATCTACGAGCAGTACTTC.

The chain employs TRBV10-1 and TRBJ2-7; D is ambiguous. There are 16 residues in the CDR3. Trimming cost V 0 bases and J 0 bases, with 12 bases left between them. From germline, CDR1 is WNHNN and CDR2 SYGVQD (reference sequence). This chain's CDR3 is CASSESAHSSSYEQYF. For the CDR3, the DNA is TGCGCCAGCAGTGAGTCGGCCCACTCTAGCTCCTACGAGCAGTACTTC.

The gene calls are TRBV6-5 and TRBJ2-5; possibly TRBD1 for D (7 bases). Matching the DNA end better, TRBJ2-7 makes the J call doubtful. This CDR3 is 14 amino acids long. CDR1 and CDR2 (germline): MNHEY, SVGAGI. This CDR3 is CASSPRQGGGEQYF. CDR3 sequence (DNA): TGTGCCAGCAGTCCGCGACAGGGAGGCGGCGAGCAGTACTTC.

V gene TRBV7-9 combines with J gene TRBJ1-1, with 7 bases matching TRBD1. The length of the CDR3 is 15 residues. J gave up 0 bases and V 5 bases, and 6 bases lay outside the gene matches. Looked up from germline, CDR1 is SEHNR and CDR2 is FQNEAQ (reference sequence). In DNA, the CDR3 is TGTGCCAGCAGCGAGAGGGACAGTATGAACACTGAAGCTTTCTTT. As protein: CASSERDSMNTEAFF.

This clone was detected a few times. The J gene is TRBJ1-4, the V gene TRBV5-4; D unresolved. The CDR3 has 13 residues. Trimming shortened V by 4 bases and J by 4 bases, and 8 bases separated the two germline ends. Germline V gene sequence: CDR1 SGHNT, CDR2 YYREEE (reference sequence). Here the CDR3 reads CASSIRDNEKLFF. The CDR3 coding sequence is TGTGCCAGCAGCATCCGGGATAATGAAAAACTGTTTTTT.